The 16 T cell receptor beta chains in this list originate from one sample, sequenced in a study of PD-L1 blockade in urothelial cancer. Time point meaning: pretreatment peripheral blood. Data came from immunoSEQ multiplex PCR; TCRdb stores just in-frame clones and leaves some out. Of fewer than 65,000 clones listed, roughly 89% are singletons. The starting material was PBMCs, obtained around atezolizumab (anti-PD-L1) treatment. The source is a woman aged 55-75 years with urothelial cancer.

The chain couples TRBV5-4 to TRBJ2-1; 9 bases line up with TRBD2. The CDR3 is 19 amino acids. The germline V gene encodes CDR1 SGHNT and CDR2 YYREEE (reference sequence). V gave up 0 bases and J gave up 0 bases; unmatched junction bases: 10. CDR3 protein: CASSLALGLAGLSYNEQFF. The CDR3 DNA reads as TGTGCCAGCAGCTTGGCGTTGGGGCTAGCGGGACTCTCCTACAATGAGCAGTTCTTC. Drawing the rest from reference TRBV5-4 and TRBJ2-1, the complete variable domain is ETGVTQSPTHLIKTRGQQVTLRCSSQSGHNTVSWYQQALGQGPQFIFQYYREEENGRGNFPPRFSGLQFPNYSSELNVNALELDDSALYLCASSLALGLAGLSYNEQFFGPGTRLTVL.

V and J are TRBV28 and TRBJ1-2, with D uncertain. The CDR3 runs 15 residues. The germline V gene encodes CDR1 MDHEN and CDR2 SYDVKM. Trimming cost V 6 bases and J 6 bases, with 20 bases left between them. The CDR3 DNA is TGTGCCAGCAGCGAGGATGGCGGAAGCTACGATGGCTACACCTTC. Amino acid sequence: CASSEDGGSYDGYTF.

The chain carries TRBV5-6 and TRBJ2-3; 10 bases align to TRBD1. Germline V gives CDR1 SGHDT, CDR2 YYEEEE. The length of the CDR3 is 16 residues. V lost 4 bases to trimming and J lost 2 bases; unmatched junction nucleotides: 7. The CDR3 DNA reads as TGTGCCAGCAGCCCCGGGACAGGGGTGTTCACAGATACGCAGTATTTT. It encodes CASSPGTGVFTDTQYF.

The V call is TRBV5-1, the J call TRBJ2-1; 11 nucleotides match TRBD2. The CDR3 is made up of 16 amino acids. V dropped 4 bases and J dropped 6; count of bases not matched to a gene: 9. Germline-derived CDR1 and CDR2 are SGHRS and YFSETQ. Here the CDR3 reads CASSLEGLAAVNEQFF. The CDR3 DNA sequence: TGCGCCAGCAGCCTGGAGGGACTAGCGGCAGTCAATGAGCAGTTCTTC.

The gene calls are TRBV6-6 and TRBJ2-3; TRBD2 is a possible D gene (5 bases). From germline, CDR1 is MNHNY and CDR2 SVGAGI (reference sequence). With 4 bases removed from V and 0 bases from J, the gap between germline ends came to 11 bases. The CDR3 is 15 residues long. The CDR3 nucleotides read TGTGCCAGCAGTTCGCCCCGGACTAGCACAGATACGCAGTATTTT. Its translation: CASSSPRTSTDTQYF.

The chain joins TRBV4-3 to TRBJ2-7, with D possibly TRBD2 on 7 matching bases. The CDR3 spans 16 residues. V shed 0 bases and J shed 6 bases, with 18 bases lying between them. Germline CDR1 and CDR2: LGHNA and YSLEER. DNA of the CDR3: TGCGCCAGCAGCCAAGATCGGTGGGGGGGCACACTCGAGCAGTACTTC. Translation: CASSQDRWGGTLEQYF.

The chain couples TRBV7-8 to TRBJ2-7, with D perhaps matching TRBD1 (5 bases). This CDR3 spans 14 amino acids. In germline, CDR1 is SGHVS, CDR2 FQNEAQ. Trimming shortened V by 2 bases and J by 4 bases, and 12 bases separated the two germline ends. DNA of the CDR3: TGTGCCAGCAGCTTAAACAGTAGGACATACGAGCAGTACTTC. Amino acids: CASSLNSRTYEQYF.

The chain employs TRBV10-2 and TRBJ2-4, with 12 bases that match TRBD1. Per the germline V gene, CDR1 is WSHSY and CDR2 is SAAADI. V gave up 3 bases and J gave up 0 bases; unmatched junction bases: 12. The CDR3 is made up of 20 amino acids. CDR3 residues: CASSEGGDRGRGIAKNIQYF. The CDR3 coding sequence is TGCGCCAGCAGTGAAGGAGGGGACAGGGGGCGCGGTATAGCCAAAAACATTCAGTACTTC.

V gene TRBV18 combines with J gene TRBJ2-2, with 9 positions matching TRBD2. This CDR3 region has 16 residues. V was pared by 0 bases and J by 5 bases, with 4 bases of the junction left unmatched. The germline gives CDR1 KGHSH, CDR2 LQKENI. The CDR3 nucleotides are TGTGCCAGCTCACCACCAAGCGGGGGGCAAACCGGGGAGCTGTTTTTT. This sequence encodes CASSPPSGGQTGELFF. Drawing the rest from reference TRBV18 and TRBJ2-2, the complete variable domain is NAGVMQNPRHLVRRRGQEARLRCSPMKGHSHVYWYRQLPEEGLKFMVYLQKENIIDESGMPKERFSAEFPKEGPSILRIQQVVRGDSAAYFCASSPPSGGQTGELFFGEGSRLTVL.

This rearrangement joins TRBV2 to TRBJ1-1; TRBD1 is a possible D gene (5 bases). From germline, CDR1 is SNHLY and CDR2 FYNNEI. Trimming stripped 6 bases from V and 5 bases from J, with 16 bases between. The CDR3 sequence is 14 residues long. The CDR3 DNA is TGTGCCAGCAGCGGGGGACTATGGGGAACTGAAGCTTTCTTT. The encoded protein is CASSGGLWGTEAFF. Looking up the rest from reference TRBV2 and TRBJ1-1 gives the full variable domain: EPEVTQTPSHQVTQMGQEVILRCVPISNHLYFYWYRQILGQKVEFLVSFYNNEISEKSEIFDDQFSVERPDGSNFTLKIRSTKLEDSAMYFCASSGGLWGTEAFFGQGTRLTVV.

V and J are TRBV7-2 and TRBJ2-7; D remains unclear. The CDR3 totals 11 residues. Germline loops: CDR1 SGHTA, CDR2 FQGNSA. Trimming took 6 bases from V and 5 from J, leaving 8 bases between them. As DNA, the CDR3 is TGTGCCAGCAGTCTACGCCACGAGCAGTACTTC. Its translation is CASSLRHEQYF.

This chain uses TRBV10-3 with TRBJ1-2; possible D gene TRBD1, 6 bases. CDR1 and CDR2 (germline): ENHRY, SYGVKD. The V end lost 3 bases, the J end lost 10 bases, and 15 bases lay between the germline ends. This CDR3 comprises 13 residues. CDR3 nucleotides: TGTGCCATCAGTGACGCAGGGGCTGGCGACTACACCTTC. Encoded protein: CAISDAGAGDYTF.

The CDR3 nucleotides read TGTGCCAGCAGCGTAGCGACAGGGGGATACGAGCAGTACTTC. Translated: CASSVATGGYEQYF. This sequence joins TRBV9 and TRBJ2-7, with 9 nucleotides matching TRBD1. Per the germline V gene, CDR1 is SGDLS and CDR2 is YYNGEE. This CDR3 is built from 14 residues. Trimming removed 0 bases from V and 4 bases from J; junction bases left unmatched: 2. The full variable domain, in which reference TRBV9 and TRBJ2-7 provide the parts outside the CDR3, is DSGVTQTPKHLITATGQRVTLRCSPRSGDLSVYWYQQSLDQGLQFLIQYYNGEERAKGNILERFSAQQFPDLHSELNLSSLELGDSALYFCASSVATGGYEQYFGPGTRLTVT.

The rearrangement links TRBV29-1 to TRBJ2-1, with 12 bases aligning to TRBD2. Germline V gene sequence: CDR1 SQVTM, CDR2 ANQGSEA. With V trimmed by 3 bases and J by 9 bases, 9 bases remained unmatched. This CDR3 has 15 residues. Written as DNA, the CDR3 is TGCAGCGTTGACCATCTAGCGGGGGGGCCAAGTGAGCAGTTCTTC. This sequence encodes CSVDHLAGGPSEQFF.

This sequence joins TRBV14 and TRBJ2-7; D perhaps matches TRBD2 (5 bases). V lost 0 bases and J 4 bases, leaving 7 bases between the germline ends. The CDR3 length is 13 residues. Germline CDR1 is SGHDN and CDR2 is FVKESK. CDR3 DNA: TGTGCCAGCAGCCAAGATGGACTTTACGAGCAGTACTTC. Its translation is CASSQDGLYEQYF.

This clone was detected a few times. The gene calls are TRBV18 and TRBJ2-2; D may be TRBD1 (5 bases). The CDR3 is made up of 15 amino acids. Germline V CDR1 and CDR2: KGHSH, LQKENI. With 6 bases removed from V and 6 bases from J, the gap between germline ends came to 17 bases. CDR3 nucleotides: TGTGCCAGCTCCCTCCAGGGTTCGGCCGCCGGGGAGCTGTTTTTT. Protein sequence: CASSLQGSAAGELFF.